What follows describes a single TCR beta chain. This sample stems from a study of blood T cell repertoires in COVID-19. Background on the study: The study drew acute and convalescent COVID-19 samples from the United States, Italy and Spain.

TCRdb's table, derived via immunoSEQ multiplex PCR, lists solely in-frame clones and lacks some. Of hundreds of thousands of clones listed, 86% are singletons. The source of this sequence is a woman aged 25 to 45 who had recovered from COVID-19. Sequencing was done on a sample of peripheral blood.

This CDR3 is CASSLDPTSRFEQYF. The CDR3, as DNA: TGTGCCAGCAGCTTGGATCCGACTAGCCGCTTCGAGCAGTACTTC. The rearrangement uses TRBV5-4 and TRBJ2-7; TRBD2 matches 7 bases. CDR1 and CDR2 (germline): SGHNT, YYREEE (reference sequence). This CDR3 has 15 amino acids. V shed 0 bases, J shed 6 bases, and the junction held 9 bases outside the gene matches.